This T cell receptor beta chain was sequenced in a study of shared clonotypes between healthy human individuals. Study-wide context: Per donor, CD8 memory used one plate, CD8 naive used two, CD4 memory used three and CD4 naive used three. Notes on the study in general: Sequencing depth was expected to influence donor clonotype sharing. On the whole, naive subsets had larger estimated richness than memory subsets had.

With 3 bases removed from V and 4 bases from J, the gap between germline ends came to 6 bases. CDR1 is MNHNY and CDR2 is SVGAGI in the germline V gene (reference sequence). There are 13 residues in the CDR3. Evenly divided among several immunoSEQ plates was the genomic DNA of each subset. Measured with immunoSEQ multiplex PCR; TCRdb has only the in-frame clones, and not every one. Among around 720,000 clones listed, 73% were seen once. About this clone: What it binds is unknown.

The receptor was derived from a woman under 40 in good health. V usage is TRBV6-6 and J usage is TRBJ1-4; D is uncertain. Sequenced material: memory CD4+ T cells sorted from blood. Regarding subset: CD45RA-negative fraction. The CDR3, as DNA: TGTGCCAGCAGTTATCTCGGTAATGAAAAACTGTTTTTT. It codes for CASSYLGNEKLFF.